Described below is a single TCR beta chain sequence and its context. The data originate from a study of T cell changes during pregnancy in multiple sclerosis. Here immunoSEQ multiplex PCR was the method, and the copy in TCRdb shows in-frame clones only, minus some. The table has 40,000 to 45,000 clones, 80% to 90% seen once. In germline, CDR1 is SGHRS, CDR2 YFSETQ. This CDR3 is 13 amino acids long. The V gene lost 0 bases and the J gene lost 7 bases, with 11 bases spanning the gap. Sequenced material: CD4+ T cells from peripheral blood mononuclear cells, taken in the first trimester of pregnancy. This sequence was found in a female donor with multiple sclerosis, enrolled in a pregnancy study. The rearrangement joins TRBV5-1 to TRBJ2-7; D remains unclear. The CDR3 reads CASSLDGVGEQYF. CDR3 nucleotides: TGCGCCAGCAGCTTGGACGGAGTCGGGGAGCAGTACTTC.